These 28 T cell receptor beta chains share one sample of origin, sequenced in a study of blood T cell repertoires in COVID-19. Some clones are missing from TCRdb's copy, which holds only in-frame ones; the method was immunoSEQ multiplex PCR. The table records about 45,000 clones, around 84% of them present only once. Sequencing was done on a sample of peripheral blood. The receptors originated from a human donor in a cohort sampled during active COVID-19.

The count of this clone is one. CDR3 nucleotides: TGTGCCAGCAGTTTCTGGCTCGACACCGGGGAGCTGTTTTTT. It encodes CASSFWLDTGELFF. The chain uses TRBV28 and TRBJ2-2; D remains unclear. The germline V gene encodes CDR1 MDHEN and CDR2 SYDVKM. V lost 3 bases and J lost 3, with 8 bases in between. The CDR3 sequence is 14 residues long.

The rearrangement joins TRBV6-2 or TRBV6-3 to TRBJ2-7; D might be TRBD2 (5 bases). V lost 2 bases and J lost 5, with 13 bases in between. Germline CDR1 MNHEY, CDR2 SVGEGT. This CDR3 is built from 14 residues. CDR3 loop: CASSYNGVIDEQYF. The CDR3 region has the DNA TGTGCCAGCAGTTACAACGGGGTCATCGACGAGCAGTACTTC.

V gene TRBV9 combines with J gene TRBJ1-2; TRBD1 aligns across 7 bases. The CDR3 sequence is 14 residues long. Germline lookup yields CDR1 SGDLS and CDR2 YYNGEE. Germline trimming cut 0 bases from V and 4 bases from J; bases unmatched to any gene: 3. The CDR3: CASSVARGSYGYTF. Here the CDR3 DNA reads TGTGCCAGCAGCGTAGCCAGGGGGAGCTATGGCTACACCTTC. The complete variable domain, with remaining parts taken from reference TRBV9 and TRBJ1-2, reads DSGVTQTPKHLITATGQRVTLRCSPRSGDLSVYWYQQSLDQGLQFLIQYYNGEERAKGNILERFSAQQFPDLHSELNLSSLELGDSALYFCASSVARGSYGYTFGSGTRLTVV.

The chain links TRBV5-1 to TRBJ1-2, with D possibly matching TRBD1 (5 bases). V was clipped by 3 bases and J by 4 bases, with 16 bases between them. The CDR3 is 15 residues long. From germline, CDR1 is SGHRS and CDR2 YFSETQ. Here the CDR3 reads CASSSLQDRGYGYTF. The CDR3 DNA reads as TGCGCCAGCAGCTCTCTCCAAGACAGAGGCTATGGCTACACCTTC.

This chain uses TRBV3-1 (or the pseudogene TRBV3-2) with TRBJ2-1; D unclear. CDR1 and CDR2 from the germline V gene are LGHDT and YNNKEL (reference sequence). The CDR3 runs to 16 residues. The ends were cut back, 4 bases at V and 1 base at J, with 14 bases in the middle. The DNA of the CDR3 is TGTGCCAGCAGCCGCGGTGTGTCGGTGTCCTACAATGAGCAGTTCTTC. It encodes CASSRGVSVSYNEQFF.

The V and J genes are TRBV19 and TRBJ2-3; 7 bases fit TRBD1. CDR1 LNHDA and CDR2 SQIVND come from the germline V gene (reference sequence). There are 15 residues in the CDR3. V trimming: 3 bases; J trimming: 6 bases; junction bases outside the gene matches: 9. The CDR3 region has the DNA TGTGCCAGTAGTATTTCCAGGGGGACCGTGGATACGCAGTATTTT. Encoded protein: CASSISRGTVDTQYF.

The CDR3 reads CATSDPVIGCGQGSYEQYV. The CDR3 nucleotides are TGTGCCACCAGTGACCCGGTAATAGGGTGTGGACAGGGTTCCTACGAGCAGTACGTC. The chain carries TRBV24-1 and TRBJ2-7, with 8 bases that match TRBD1. Germline CDR1 KGHDR, CDR2 SFDVKD. The trim removed 4 bases at V and 1 base at J, leaving 17 bases unmatched. The CDR3 consists of 19 residues.

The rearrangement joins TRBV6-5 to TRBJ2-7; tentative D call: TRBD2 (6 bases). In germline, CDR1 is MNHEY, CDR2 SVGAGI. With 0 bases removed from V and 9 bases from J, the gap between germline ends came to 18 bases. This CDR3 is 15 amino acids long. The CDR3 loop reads CASSYSSGVGRMQYF. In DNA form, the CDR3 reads TGTGCCAGCAGTTACTCTTCGGGTGTCGGGAGAATGCAGTACTTC.

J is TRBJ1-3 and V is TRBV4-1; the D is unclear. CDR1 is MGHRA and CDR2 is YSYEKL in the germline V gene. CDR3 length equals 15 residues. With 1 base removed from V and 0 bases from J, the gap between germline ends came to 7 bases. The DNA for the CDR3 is TGCGCCAGCAGCCAAGGCGGAAGCTCTGGAAACACCATATATTTT. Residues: CASSQGGSSGNTIYF.

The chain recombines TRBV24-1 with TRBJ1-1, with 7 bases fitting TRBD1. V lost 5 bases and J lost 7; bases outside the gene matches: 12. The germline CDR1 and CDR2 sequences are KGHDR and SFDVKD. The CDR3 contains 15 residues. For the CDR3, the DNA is TGTGCCACCAGTGGTACCGGGACAGCGGACGGTGAAGCTTTCTTT. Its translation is CATSGTGTADGEAFF.

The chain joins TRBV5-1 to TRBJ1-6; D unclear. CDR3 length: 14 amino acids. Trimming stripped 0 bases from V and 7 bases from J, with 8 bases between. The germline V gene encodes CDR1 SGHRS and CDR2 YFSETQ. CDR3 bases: TGCGCCAGCAGCTTGGAACACCTCAATTCACCCCTCCACTTT. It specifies CASSLEHLNSPLHF. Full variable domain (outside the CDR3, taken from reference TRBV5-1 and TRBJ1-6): KAGVTQTPRYLIKTRGQQVTLSCSPISGHRSVSWYQQTPGQGLQFLFEYFSETQRNKGNFPGRFSGRQFSNSRSEMNVSTLELGDSALYLCASSLEHLNSPLHFGNGTRLTVT.

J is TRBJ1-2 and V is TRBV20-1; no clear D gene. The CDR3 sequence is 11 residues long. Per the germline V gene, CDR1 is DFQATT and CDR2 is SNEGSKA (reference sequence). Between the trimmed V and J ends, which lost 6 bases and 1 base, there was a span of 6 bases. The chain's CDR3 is CSATDNYGYTF. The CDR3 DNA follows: TGCAGTGCGACTGATAACTATGGCTACACCTTC.

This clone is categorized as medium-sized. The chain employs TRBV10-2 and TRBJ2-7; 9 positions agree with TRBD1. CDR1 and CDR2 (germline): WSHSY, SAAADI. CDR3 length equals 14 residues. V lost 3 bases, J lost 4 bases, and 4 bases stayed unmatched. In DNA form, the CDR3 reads TGCGCCAGCAGTGACTCCGGGACAGGGTACGAGCAGTACGTC. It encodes CASSDSGTGYEQYV.

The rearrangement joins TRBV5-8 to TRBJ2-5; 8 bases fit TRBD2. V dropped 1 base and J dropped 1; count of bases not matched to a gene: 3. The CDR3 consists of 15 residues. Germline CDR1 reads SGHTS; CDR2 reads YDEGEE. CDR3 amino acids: CASSLLGTSQETQYF. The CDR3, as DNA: TGTGCCAGCAGCTTGTTGGGGACTAGCCAAGAGACCCAGTACTTC.

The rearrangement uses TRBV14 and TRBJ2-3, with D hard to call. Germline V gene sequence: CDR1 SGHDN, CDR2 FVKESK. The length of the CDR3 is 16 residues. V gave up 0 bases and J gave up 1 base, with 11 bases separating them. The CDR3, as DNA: TGTGCCAGCAGCCAAGATCCGGGTTTGCGCACAGATACGCAGTATTTT. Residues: CASSQDPGLRTDTQYF.

The CDR3 loop is CASSQDRQGWQPQHF. CDR3 nucleotide sequence: TGCGCCAGCAGCCAAGATCGCCAGGGATGGCAGCCCCAGCATTTT. The rearrangement links TRBV4-1 to TRBJ1-5; maybe TRBD1 (5 bases). This CDR3 has 15 amino acids. V was clipped by 0 bases and J by 7 bases, with 13 bases between them. Germline values: CDR1 MGHRA, CDR2 YSYEKL.

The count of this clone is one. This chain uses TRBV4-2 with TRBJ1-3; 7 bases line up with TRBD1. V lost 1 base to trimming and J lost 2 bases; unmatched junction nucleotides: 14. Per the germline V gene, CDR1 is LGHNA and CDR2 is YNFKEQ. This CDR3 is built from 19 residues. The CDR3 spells CASSQGSGQTRGAGNTIYF. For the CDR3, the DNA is TGTGCCAGCAGCCAAGGATCGGGACAGACCCGCGGGGCTGGAAACACCATATATTTT.

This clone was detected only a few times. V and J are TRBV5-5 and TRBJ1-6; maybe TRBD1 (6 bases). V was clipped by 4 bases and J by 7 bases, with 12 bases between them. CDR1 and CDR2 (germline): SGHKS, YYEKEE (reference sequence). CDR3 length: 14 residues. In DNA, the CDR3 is TGTGCCAGCAGCGCCGACAGGAGGAATTCACCCCTCCACTTT. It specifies CASSADRRNSPLHF.

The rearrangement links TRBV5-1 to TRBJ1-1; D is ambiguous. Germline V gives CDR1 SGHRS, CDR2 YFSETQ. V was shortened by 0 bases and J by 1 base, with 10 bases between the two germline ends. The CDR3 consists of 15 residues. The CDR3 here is CASSLVPDSNTEAFF. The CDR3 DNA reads TGCGCCAGCAGCTTGGTTCCAGATTCGAACACTGAAGCTTTCTTT.

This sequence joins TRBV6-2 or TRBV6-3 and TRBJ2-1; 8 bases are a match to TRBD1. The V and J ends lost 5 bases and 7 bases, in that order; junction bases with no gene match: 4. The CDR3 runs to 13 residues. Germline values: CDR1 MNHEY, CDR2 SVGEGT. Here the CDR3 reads CASSDRGRNEQFF. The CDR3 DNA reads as TGTGCCAGCAGTGACAGGGGCCGGAATGAGCAGTTCTTC.

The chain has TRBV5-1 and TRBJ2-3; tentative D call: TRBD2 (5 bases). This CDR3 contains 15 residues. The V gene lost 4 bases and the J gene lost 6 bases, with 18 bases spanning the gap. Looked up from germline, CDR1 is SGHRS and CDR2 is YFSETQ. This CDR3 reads CASSPRGSQGDTQYF. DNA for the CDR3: TGCGCCAGCAGCCCCCGAGGGTCGCAAGGGGATACGCAGTATTTT. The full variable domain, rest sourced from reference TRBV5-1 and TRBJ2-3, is KAGVTQTPRYLIKTRGQQVTLSCSPISGHRSVSWYQQTPGQGLQFLFEYFSETQRNKGNFPGRFSGRQFSNSRSEMNVSTLELGDSALYLCASSPRGSQGDTQYFGPGTRLTVL.

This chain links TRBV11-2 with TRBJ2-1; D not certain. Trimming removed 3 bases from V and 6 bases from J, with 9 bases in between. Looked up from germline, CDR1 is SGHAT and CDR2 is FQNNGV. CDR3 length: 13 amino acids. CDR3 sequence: CASSFSTGNEQFF. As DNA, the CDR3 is TGTGCCAGCAGCTTTTCGACTGGCAATGAGCAGTTCTTC.

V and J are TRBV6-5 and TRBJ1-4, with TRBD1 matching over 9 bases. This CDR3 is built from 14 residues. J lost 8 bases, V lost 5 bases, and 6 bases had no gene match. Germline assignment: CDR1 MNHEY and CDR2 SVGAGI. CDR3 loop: CASSPGTGPEKLFF. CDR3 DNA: TGTGCCAGCAGTCCCGGGACAGGGCCAGAAAAACTGTTTTTT.

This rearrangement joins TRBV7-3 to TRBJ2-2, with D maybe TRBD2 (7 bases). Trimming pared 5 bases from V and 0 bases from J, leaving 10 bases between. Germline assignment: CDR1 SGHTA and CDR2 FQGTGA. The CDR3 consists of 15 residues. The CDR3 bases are TGTGCCAGCAGCAGCGGGACATCGAACACCGGGGAGCTGTTTTTT. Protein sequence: CASSSGTSNTGELFF.

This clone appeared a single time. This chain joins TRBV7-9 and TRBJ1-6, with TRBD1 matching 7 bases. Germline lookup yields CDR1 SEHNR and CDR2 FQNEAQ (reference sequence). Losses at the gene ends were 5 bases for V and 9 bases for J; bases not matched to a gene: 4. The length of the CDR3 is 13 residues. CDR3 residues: CASSGTDFSPLHF. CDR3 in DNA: TGTGCCAGCAGCGGGACAGATTTTTCACCCCTCCACTTT.

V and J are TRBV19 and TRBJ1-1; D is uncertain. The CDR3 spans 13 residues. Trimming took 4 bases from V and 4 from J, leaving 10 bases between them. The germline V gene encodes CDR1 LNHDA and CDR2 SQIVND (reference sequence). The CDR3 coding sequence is TGTGCCAGTAGTACGTCGCGGATCACTGAAGCTTTCTTT. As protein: CASSTSRITEAFF.

The chain's CDR3 is CASSLAWGSGGNEQFF. Here the CDR3 DNA reads TGTGCCAGCAGCTTGGCCTGGGGTAGCGGGGGCAATGAGCAGTTCTTC. The V call is TRBV5-4, the J call TRBJ2-1; TRBD2 matches at 9 bases. The CDR3 loop spans 16 amino acids. The V gene end was trimmed by 0 bases and the J gene end by 6 bases; junction bases not matched to a gene: 7. The germline CDR1 and CDR2 sequences are SGHNT and YYREEE (reference sequence).

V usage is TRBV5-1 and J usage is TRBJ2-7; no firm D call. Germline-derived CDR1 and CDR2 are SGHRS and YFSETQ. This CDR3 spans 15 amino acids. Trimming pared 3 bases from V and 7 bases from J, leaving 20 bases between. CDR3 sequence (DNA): TGCGCCAGCAGCTCGCACCCCACCAGTTGGTGGGAGCAGTACTTC. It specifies CASSSHPTSWWEQYF.